The rows below give T cell receptor beta chains drawn from one sample of a study of shared clonotypes between healthy human individuals. Libraries were prepared by immunoSEQ multiplex PCR; TCRdb keeps only in-frame clonotypes and omits some of them. The data show about 87,000 clones, about 45% seen once. The sample comprised PBMCs. These receptors all stem from a woman in her 40s in good health. Some clones in this sample may be carry-over from other donors' samples. Each CDR3 is given without its conserved first and last residue.

length,V,J,CDR3
13,TRBV5-8,TRBJ2-7,ASSQGEGEYAEQY
16,TRBV19,TRBJ1-5,ASSSTRQAGYSNQPQH
15,TRBV7-8,NA,ASSLSRLAATSYEQY
13,TRBV7-9,TRBJ2-4,ASSRGTGGLNIQY
10,TRBV29-1,TRBJ1-1,SVDGQGTEAF
13,TRBV18,TRBJ2-7,ASSPRASGVYEQY
12,TRBV19,TRBJ1-2,ASSIGVGGYGYT
11,TRBV29-1,TRBJ2-5,SVVTSGGETQY
11,TRBV5-1,TRBJ1-2,ASSLGRGSGYT
14,TRBV4-1,TRBJ2-2,ASSHQLADHTGELF
13,TRBV15,TRBJ1-1,ATSRVQVPWTEAF
12,TRBV5-4,NA,ASSLGQVSYEQY
11,TRBV30,TRBJ2-7,AWSSGRAYEQY
12,TRBV5-4,TRBJ1-1,ASSLQGMNTEAF
15,TRBV10-3,TRBJ2-2,AISRLGLAEGAGELF
10,TRBV7-9,TRBJ1-5,ASNIDNQPQH
15,TRBV29-1,TRBJ2-2,SVMGGSFPSNTGELF
14,TRBV29-1,TRBJ2-1,SVEDGQGRSYNEQF
12,TRBV18,TRBJ2-7,ASSPGTYSYEQY
11,TRBV7-2,TRBJ2-5,ASSSPSGRTQY
14,TRBV18,TRBJ2-5,ASQTEAAGAGETQY
11,TRBV19,TRBJ2-7,ATRAEPSYEQY
14,TRBV5-1,TRBJ1-1,ASSPGQVVGNTEAF
11,TRBV30,TRBJ1-2,AWTLTQTYGYT
13,TRBV7-9,TRBJ1-2,ASSLGQGLNYGYT
13,TRBV2,TRBJ1-5,ASKRPGGGNQPQH
13,TRBV10-2,TRBJ2-7,ASIAGTASSYEQY
11,TRBV5-1,TRBJ1-2,ASSLMGEGGYT
13,TRBV28,TRBJ2-7,ASSSPSEGWSEQY
13,TRBV5-1,TRBJ2-1,ASSRTSGRGNEQF
12,TRBV30,TRBJ1-1,AWSFGTLGTEAF
12,TRBV21-1,TRBJ1-4,ASRRGLTNEKLF
14,TRBV7-9,TRBJ2-1,ASSLDQGGPYNEQF
10,TRBV28,TRBJ1-2,ASSFGARGYT
10,TRBV28,TRBJ2-7,ASSRLAYEQY
13,TRBV18,TRBJ2-7,ASSPGTSGMSEQY